This T cell receptor (beta chain) comes out of a study of CD8 T cells in ankylosing spondylitis. Generation of TCR beta libraries employed quantitative 5'-RACE incorporating molecular barcodes. Each CDR3 protein is one row after TCRdb ran MiXCR on the 5' RACE reads. The table has 700,000 to 1,000,000 distinct CDR3 sequences, about 10% seen once; the top ten hold 0.51%. Study-wide findings and caveats: Within peripheral blood, clones linked to disease were CD8+ and relatively rare. Ankylosing spondylitis blood seemed to carry a telltale TCR beta motif made of several highly homologous variants. Disease-associated clones were reportedly significantly overrepresented in matched ankylosing spondylitis synovial fluid. Earlier reports found some motif variants in synovial fluid and blood in reactive arthritis.

Germline V lookup: CDR1 KGHSH, CDR2 LQKENI. This CDR3 region has 13 residues. V shed 8 bases and J shed 0 bases, with 10 bases lying between them. There are a few counts of this clonotype. Antigen specificity is unknown. Sequencing input: blood, either unsorted or a sorted T cell fraction (not recorded which). The TCR comes from a male donor with ankylosing spondylitis. The chain links TRBV18 to TRBJ1-1; a weak D match, TRBD1 (5 bases). The CDR3 spells CASLVRVNTEAFF. CDR3 bases: TGTGCCAGCCTCGTCAGGGTGAACACTGAAGCTTTCTTT.